A selection of T cell receptor beta chains follows, all from one sample in a study of T cell changes during pregnancy in multiple sclerosis. Libraries were prepared by immunoSEQ multiplex PCR; TCRdb keeps only in-frame clonotypes and omits some of them. The sample has roughly 48,000 clones; 85% to 95% are singletons. This material consisted of CD4+ T cells from peripheral blood mononuclear cells, taken in the second trimester of pregnancy. These TCRs come from a female donor in good health, enrolled as a control in a pregnancy study. Both conserved end residues are part of each CDR3. A D gene is named only where the DNA matches it firmly. Size tells how often a clone was seen (once, few, many) or the class of an expanded clone, and some rows leave it out.

j_call clone_size cdr3_length v_call d_call cdr3_aa cdr3_nt
TRBJ2-1 NA 15 TRBV5-1 TRBD2 CASSFSGGAGNEQFF TGCGCCAGCAGTTTTAGCGGGGGGGCGGGAAATGAGCAGTTCTTC
TRBJ1-1 NA 14 TRBV6-1 TRBD1 CASEETGTNTEAFF TGTGCCAGCGAGGAGACAGGGACGAACACTGAAGCTTTCTTT
TRBJ1-5 NA 15 TRBV28 TRBD1 CASSTRQGRWQPQHF TGTGCCAGCAGTACCCGACAGGGGCGTTGGCAGCCCCAGCATTTT
TRBJ2-7 NA 14 TRBV4-1 TRBD1 CASSQVPGGGEQYF TGCGCCAGCAGCCAAGTCCCAGGGGGTGGAGAGCAGTACTTC
TRBJ1-2 NA 15 TRBV6-1 NA CASSEELGSNYGYTF TGTGCCAGCAGTGAAGAATTGGGCAGTAACTATGGCTACACCTTC
TRBJ2-7 NA 15 TRBV10-3 NA CAISDPFTSTYEQYF TGTGCCATCAGTGACCCATTTACTAGCACCTACGAGCAGTACTTC
TRBJ1-4 NA 13 TRBV6-1 NA CASSDRVAEKLFF TGTGCCAGCAGTGACAGGGTGGCCGAAAAACTGTTTTTT
TRBJ1-1 NA 14 TRBV11-2 NA CASSSPGSNTEAFF TGTGCCAGCAGCTCCCCAGGAAGTAACACTGAAGCTTTCTTT
TRBJ2-5 NA 13 TRBV7-9 NA CASSLAYLETQYF TGTGCCAGCAGCTTAGCCTATCTGGAGACCCAGTACTTC
TRBJ2-1 NA 15 TRBV6-6 TRBD2 CASSPRVAGDGEQFF TGTGCCAGCAGTCCTCGGGTAGCGGGAGATGGTGAGCAGTTCTTC
TRBJ2-7 NA 24 TRBV28 TRBD2 CASSPMRRGRHGLAGNPKPYEQYF TGTGCCAGCAGTCCAATGCGCAGGGGGCGACATGGACTAGCGGGAAATCCCAAACCTTACGAGCAGTACTTC
TRBJ1-4 once 15 TRBV19 TRBD1 CASSVASTGLEKLFF TGTGCCAGTAGCGTCGCTTCGACAGGGCTAGAAAAACTGTTTTTT
TRBJ1-2 NA 13 TRBV6-5 NA CASSYSYSYGYTF TGTGCCAGCAGTTACTCGTACAGCTATGGCTACACCTTC
TRBJ2-7 NA 14 TRBV10-3 NA CASSRTETTYEQYF TGTGCCAGCTCCAGGACAGAAACGACCTACGAGCAGTACTTC
TRBJ2-2 NA 15 TRBV7-2 NA CASSLRGAGTGELFF TGTGCCAGCAGCCTCCGGGGGGCAGGGACCGGGGAGCTGTTTTTT
TRBJ1-2 NA 15 TRBV19 TRBD1 CASTIGDRGLHGYTF TGTGCCAGTACCATAGGGGACAGGGGGCTTCATGGCTACACCTTC
TRBJ2-4 NA 13 TRBV28 TRBD1 CASRTGPENIQYF TGTGCCAGCAGGACAGGGCCGGAAAACATTCAGTACTTC
TRBJ1-1 NA 13 TRBV19 TRBD1 CASSQGVNTEAFF TGTGCCAGTAGCCAGGGGGTGAACACTGAAGCTTTCTTT
TRBJ2-7 NA 19 TRBV21-1 NA CASSPSGAYRDRGFYEQYF TGTGCCAGCAGCCCATCAGGGGCGTATCGGGACAGGGGTTTCTACGAGCAGTACTTC
TRBJ1-2 NA 14 TRBV27 NA CASTSIGGIGGYTF TGTGCCAGCACCTCTATCGGGGGGATCGGGGGCTACACCTTC
TRBJ2-7 NA 15 TRBV4-2 TRBD2 CASSQDTSGRYEQYF TGTGCCAGCAGCCAAGATACTAGCGGGAGGTACGAGCAGTACTTC
TRBJ1-5 NA 15 TRBV5-4 NA CASSLGPGDNQPQHF TGTGCCAGCAGCTTGGGGCCAGGGGACAATCAGCCCCAGCATTTT
TRBJ2-1 NA 14 TRBV28 NA CASSHGRSNNEQFF TGTGCCAGCAGTCACGGTCGTTCCAACAATGAGCAGTTCTTC
TRBJ2-5 NA 16 TRBV5-4 TRBD1 CASRDAGQGWGETQYF TGTGCCAGCAGAGACGCGGGACAGGGTTGGGGGGAGACCCAGTACTTC
TRBJ1-5 NA 14 TRBV28 NA CASRRGLGNQPQHF TGTGCCAGCAGGAGAGGTCTAGGAAATCAGCCCCAGCATTTT
TRBJ2-2 NA 14 TRBV28 NA CATSESSPTGELFF TGTGCCACTTCGGAGAGCTCTCCTACCGGGGAGCTGTTTTTT
TRBJ1-1 NA 10 TRBV28 NA CVTGYTEAFF TGTGTGACGGGGTACACTGAAGCTTTCTTT
TRBJ2-5 NA 15 TRBV21-1 NA CASSLGTAGEETQYF TGTGCCAGCAGCCTCGGGACGGCGGGGGAAGAGACCCAGTACTTC
TRBJ1-2 NA 15 TRBV19 TRBD1 CASSKPGQKNYGYTF TGTGCCAGTAGCAAACCGGGACAGAAGAACTATGGCTACACCTTC
TRBJ2-2 NA 15 TRBV9 NA CASSVGPRFAGELFF TGTGCCAGCAGCGTAGGACCCAGGTTCGCCGGGGAGCTGTTTTTT
TRBJ2-4 NA 14 TRBV5-6 NA CASSLPVAKNIQYF TGTGCCAGCAGCTTGCCTGTAGCCAAAAACATTCAGTACTTC
TRBJ1-2 NA 15 TRBV4-2 TRBD1 CASSREDRLNYGYTF TGTGCCAGCAGCCGCGAGGACAGGCTCAACTATGGCTACACCTTC
TRBJ1-4 NA 17 TRBV28 NA CASSLWGRPGANEKLFF TGTGCCAGCAGTTTATGGGGTCGACCAGGGGCTAATGAAAAACTGTTTTTT
TRBJ2-7 NA 12 TRBV15 NA CATSRDSYEQYF TGTGCCACCAGCAGAGACAGCTACGAGCAGTACTTC
TRBJ2-1 NA 16 TRBV7-9 TRBD2 CASSSLLAGVGNEQFF TGTGCCAGCAGCTCACTACTAGCGGGAGTGGGGAATGAGCAGTTCTTC
TRBJ2-1 once 13 TRBV2 NA CASSQGFYNEQFF TGTGCCAGCAGTCAGGGATTCTACAATGAGCAGTTCTTC
TRBJ2-3 NA 13 TRBV9 NA CASSASSTDTQYF TGTGCCAGCAGCGCCAGTTCCACAGATACGCAGTATTTT
TRBJ2-2 NA 15 TRBV7-7 NA CASSLAGANTGELFF TGTGCTAGCAGCTTAGCAGGGGCGAACACCGGGGAGCTGTTTTTT
TRBJ1-5 NA 14 TRBV5-1 NA CASSMDSPSQPQHF TGCGCCAGCAGCATGGACAGTCCTAGCCAGCCCCAGCATTTT
TRBJ2-5 NA 16 TRBV11-1 TRBD2 CASSLLGLAGEETQYF TGTGCCAGCAGCTTACTGGGACTAGCGGGAGAAGAGACCCAGTACTTC
TRBJ2-1 NA 15 TRBV27 NA CASSEVGGPDNEQFF TGTGCCAGCAGTGAGGTGGGGGGGCCCGACAATGAGCAGTTCTTC
TRBJ2-7 once 11 TRBV20-1 TRBD1 CSAGTGVEQYF TGCAGTGCAGGGACAGGGGTCGAGCAGTACTTC
TRBJ1-2 NA 13 TRBV5-1 NA CASSSGQNNGYTF TGCGCCAGCAGCTCAGGACAGAACAATGGCTACACCTTC
TRBJ2-7 once 12 TRBV7-9 NA CASSLLNYEQYF TGTGCCAGCAGCCTATTAAACTACGAGCAGTACTTC
TRBJ1-2 NA 14 TRBV2 NA CASSERVQGGGYTF TGTGCCAGCAGTGAAAGGGTGCAGGGCGGTGGCTACACCTTC
TRBJ2-3 NA 14 TRBV6-1 NA CASSEVTGQDTQYF TGTGCCAGCAGTGAAGTTACAGGTCAGGATACGCAGTATTTT
TRBJ2-7 NA 12 TRBV18 NA CASSPAGYEQYF TGTGCCAGCTCACCAGCAGGCTACGAGCAGTACTTC
TRBJ1-1 NA 15 TRBV6-6 TRBD1 CASTEQGAGYTEAFF TGTGCCAGCACAGAACAGGGGGCAGGATACACTGAAGCTTTCTTT
TRBJ2-5 NA 10 TRBV7-9 NA CASAGETQYF TGTGCCAGCGCGGGGGAGACCCAGTACTTC
TRBJ1-1 NA 15 TRBV6-5 NA CASSYFSGTPSEAFF TGTGCCAGCAGTTACTTTTCCGGGACTCCTAGTGAAGCTTTCTTT
TRBJ1-2 NA 10 TRBV20-1 NA CSAPRNGYTF TGCAGTGCCCCGAGGAATGGCTACACCTTC
TRBJ1-2 NA 14 TRBV2 NA CAIPLEQGFNGYTF TGTGCCATCCCGCTAGAACAGGGTTTTAATGGCTACACCTTC
TRBJ2-5 NA 12 TRBV19 NA CAAKGGEETQYF TGTGCCGCCAAAGGAGGGGAGGAGACCCAGTACTTC
TRBJ2-1 NA 15 TRBV7-9 TRBD2 CASSYSGRVDNEQFF TGTGCCAGCAGCTACAGCGGGAGGGTGGACAATGAGCAGTTCTTC
TRBJ2-3 NA 15 TRBV25-1 TRBD1 CASSGPTGDRDTQYF TGTGCCAGCAGTGGACCGACAGGGGATCGAGATACGCAGTATTTT
TRBJ1-1 once 11 TRBV27 NA CASSFLNEAFF TGTGCCAGCAGTTTTTTAAATGAAGCTTTCTTT
TRBJ2-5 NA 13 TRBV18 NA CASSPPSAETQYF TGTGCCAGCTCCCCCCCCAGTGCAGAGACCCAGTACTTC